This entry concerns a single T cell receptor beta chain. The assay was immunoSEQ multiplex PCR, and TCRdb's table has in-frame clones only and misses some. The sample includes fewer than 700,000 clones, approximately 90% of them seen just once. This sample was taken from a study of shared T cell receptors in the human thymus. Per the germline V gene, CDR1 is SGHDN and CDR2 is FVKESK. The CDR3 runs to 16 residues. After removal of 1 base from V and 5 bases from J, the junction contained 11 bases not matched to a gene. In addition, the sample was reused for a study of human thymus T cells. From that paper: Healthy Finnish infants undergoing corrective surgery for congenital heart defects provided the donor material. Thymic samples were excised during corrective heart operations. Apparent bias marked the V and J gene usage of thymic and blood repertoires.

The V gene is TRBV14, the J gene TRBJ2-7, with TRBD2 matching over 7 bases. This TCR derives from a boy under two years old with a congenital heart defect. Source material: thymocytes. The CDR3 nucleotides read TGTGCCAGCAGCCAAGGTCTAGCGGCACGCACGGACGAGCAGTACTTC. Protein product: CASSQGLAARTDEQYF.